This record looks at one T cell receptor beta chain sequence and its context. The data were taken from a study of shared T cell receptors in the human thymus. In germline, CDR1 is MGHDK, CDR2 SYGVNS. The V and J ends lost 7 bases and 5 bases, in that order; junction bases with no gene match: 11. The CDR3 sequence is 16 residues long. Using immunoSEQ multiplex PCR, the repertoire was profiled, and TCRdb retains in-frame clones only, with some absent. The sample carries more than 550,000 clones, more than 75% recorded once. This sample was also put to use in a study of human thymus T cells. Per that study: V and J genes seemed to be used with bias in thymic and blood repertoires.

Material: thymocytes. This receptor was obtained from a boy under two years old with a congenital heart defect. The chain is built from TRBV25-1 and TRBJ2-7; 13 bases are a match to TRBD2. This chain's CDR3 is CASMASGTSGIHEQYF. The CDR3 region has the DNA TGTGCCAGCATGGCTAGTGGGACTAGCGGGATCCACGAGCAGTACTTC.